The 22 T cell receptor beta chains below were found in one sample sequenced in a study of blood T cell repertoires in COVID-19. Clones were read by immunoSEQ multiplex PCR, and TCRdb kept only the in-frame ones, dropping some. Of about 74,000 clones in the sample, roughly nine tenths were seen once. Sequencing was carried out using peripheral blood. Receptor source: a man between 50 and 59 years old with acute or convalescent COVID-19.

V gene TRBV30 combines with J gene TRBJ1-2, with 7 bases lining up with TRBD1. This CDR3 spans 14 amino acids. Germline trimming cut 0 bases from V and 8 bases from J; bases unmatched to any gene: 9. Per the germline V gene, CDR1 is GTSNPN and CDR2 is SVGIG (reference sequence). The CDR3 DNA reads as TGTGCCTGGAGTGTTACCCCTCGACAGGGAGGCTACACCTTC. Translating gives CAWSVTPRQGGYTF.

The chain carries TRBV5-4 and TRBJ2-2, with TRBD1 as a possible D gene (5 bases). Germline-derived CDR1 and CDR2 are SGHNT and YYREEE (reference sequence). The CDR3 has 15 residues. The V gene lost 1 base and the J gene lost 1 base, with 8 bases spanning the gap. The CDR3 region is CASSLNQGNTGELFF. The CDR3 nucleotides read TGTGCCAGCAGCTTGAACCAGGGGAACACCGGGGAGCTGTTTTTT. The full variable domain, its missing parts supplied by reference TRBV5-4 and TRBJ2-2, is ETGVTQSPTHLIKTRGQQVTLRCSSQSGHNTVSWYQQALGQGPQFIFQYYREEENGRGNFPPRFSGLQFPNYSSELNVNALELDDSALYLCASSLNQGNTGELFFGEGSRLTVL.

The rearrangement joins TRBV10-3 to TRBJ2-1; 14 bases map to TRBD2. Trimming cost V 3 bases and J 0 bases; bases outside gene matches: 4. The CDR3 has 18 amino acids. Germline lookup yields CDR1 ENHRY and CDR2 SYGVKD. CDR3 nucleotides: TGTGCCATCAGTGATCGACTAGCGGGGGGGACCTCCTACAATGAGCAGTTCTTC. Its protein is CAISDRLAGGTSYNEQFF.

In its sample, this clone was seen a few times. V and J are TRBV5-4 and TRBJ1-2, with a weak D call TRBD1 (5 bases). The CDR3 spans 12 residues. V was clipped by 8 bases and J by 8 bases, with 16 bases between them. Germline CDR1 SGHNT, CDR2 YYREEE (reference sequence). The CDR3 reads CASFQGGSGYTF. The CDR3 DNA reads TGTGCCAGTTTCCAGGGAGGATCAGGCTACACCTTC.

This clone was found once. The J gene is TRBJ1-1, the V gene TRBV27, with D perhaps matching TRBD1 (5 bases). The CDR3 runs 14 residues. With 0 bases removed from V and 6 bases from J, the gap between germline ends came to 11 bases. Per the germline V gene, CDR1 is MNHEY and CDR2 is SMNVEV (reference sequence). The CDR3 spells CASSLSGAGAEAFF. The CDR3 coding sequence is TGTGCCAGCAGTTTATCAGGGGCCGGCGCTGAAGCTTTCTTT.

Only one count was recorded for this clone. V gene TRBV5-6 combines with J gene TRBJ2-5; TRBD1 might be the D (6 bases). Germline loops: CDR1 SGHDT, CDR2 YYEEEE. The CDR3 is 16 amino acids. V lost 4 bases to trimming and J lost 4 bases, with 20 bases between them. In DNA, the CDR3 is TGTGCCAGCAGCCAACCGGGACACAAACTTAGAGAGACCCAGTACTTC. This translates into CASSQPGHKLRETQYF.

The V call is TRBV10-3, the J call TRBJ2-3; the match to TRBD2 covers 8 bases. Trimming at V came to 3 bases and at J to 3 bases, leaving 8 bases not matched to a gene. CDR1 and CDR2 (germline): ENHRY, SYGVKD. CDR3 length equals 16 residues. CDR3 nucleotides: TGTGCCATCAGTGAAGGGAGCGGGAGAAAGACAGATACGCAGTATTTT. It translates to CAISEGSGRKTDTQYF.

V is TRBV6-5 and J is TRBJ2-7, with 7 bases lining up with TRBD2. The J segment lost 3 bases and the V segment lost 6 bases, leaving 8 bases of the junction unmatched. Germline V lookup: CDR1 MNHEY, CDR2 SVGAGI. The CDR3 sequence is 14 residues long. The chain's CDR3 is CASSAQRGDYEQYV. CDR3 nucleotides: TGTGCCAGCAGCGCTCAACGGGGGGACTACGAGCAGTACGTC.

The chain combines TRBV27 with TRBJ1-2; 7 nucleotides align to TRBD1. V shed 5 bases and J 3 bases; nucleotides not matched to a gene: 9. The CDR3 sequence is 15 residues long. Germline V gene sequence: CDR1 MNHEY, CDR2 SMNVEV (reference sequence). The CDR3: CASSPTGWFYYGYTF. As DNA, the CDR3 is TGTGCCAGCAGTCCGACAGGGTGGTTTTACTATGGCTACACCTTC.

This clone was counted only a few times. CDR3 bases: TGTGCCAGCAGCCACCACAGGGCGCCTGAAGCTTTCTTT. It yields the protein CASSHHRAPEAFF. The rearrangement uses TRBV7-9 and TRBJ1-1, with TRBD1 as a possible D gene (6 bases). The CDR3 has 13 residues. The V end was cut by 5 bases, the J end by 6 bases, with 13 bases between. Germline CDR1 and CDR2: SEHNR and FQNEAQ (reference sequence). Complete variable domain (other parts from reference TRBV7-9 and TRBJ1-1): DTGVSQNPRHKITKRGQNVTFRCDPISEHNRLYWYRQTLGQGPEFLTYFQNEAQLEKSRLLSDRFSAERPKGSFSTLEIQRTEQGDSAMYLCASSHHRAPEAFFGQGTRLTVV.

This chain links TRBV19 with TRBJ1-3; tentatively, D is TRBD1 (5 bases). The CDR3 totals 17 residues. Germline V gene lookup returns CDR1 LNHDA and CDR2 SQIVND (reference sequence). V shed 0 bases and J shed 0 bases, with 12 bases lying between them. CDR3 loop: CASSIDGAPNSGNTIYF. The CDR3 nucleotides are TGTGCCAGTAGTATAGATGGGGCGCCGAACTCTGGAAACACCATATATTTT.

This sequence joins TRBV10-3 and TRBJ1-6; 10 bases match TRBD1. Germline loops: CDR1 ENHRY, CDR2 SYGVKD. This CDR3 has 15 residues. With 4 bases clipped from V and 7 bases from J, the junction kept 4 bases outside the gene matches. CDR3 loop: CAISGGQGSNSPLHF. The CDR3 nucleotides are TGTGCCATCAGTGGGGGACAGGGGTCGAATTCACCCCTCCACTTT.

V gene TRBV10-3 combines with J gene TRBJ1-6; 8 bases are shared with TRBD1. The trim removed 4 bases at V and 3 bases at J, leaving 2 bases unmatched. The CDR3 is 15 residues long. Germline V CDR1 and CDR2: ENHRY, SYGVKD. The CDR3 DNA follows: TGTGCCATCAGTGCCGGGACAGGCTATAATTCACCCCTCCACTTT. Translated, it gives CAISAGTGYNSPLHF.

The rearrangement uses TRBV21-1 and TRBJ2-2; no DNA check was done on the table's D call, TRBD1. TRBV21-1 represents a pseudogene. CDR3 length: 14 amino acids. CDR3 nucleotide sequence: TGTGCCAGCAGTAACAGAAAGAACACCGGGGAGCTGTTTTTT. Translated, it gives CASSNRKNTGELFF.

The chain combines TRBV6-1 with TRBJ2-4; weak D call: TRBD2 (7 bases). V lost 4 bases and J 0 bases, leaving 19 bases between the germline ends. Germline V gene lookup returns CDR1 MNHNS and CDR2 SASEGT. CDR3 length equals 18 residues. CDR3 region: CASSGMGGQKLAKNIQYF. The CDR3 nucleotides read TGTGCCAGCAGTGGTATGGGGGGGCAGAAACTAGCCAAAAACATTCAGTACTTC.

This clone was recorded only once. J is TRBJ2-1 and V is TRBV7-9, with D possibly matching TRBD1 (6 bases). Germline loops: CDR1 SEHNR, CDR2 FQNEAQ (reference sequence). V gave up 4 bases and J gave up 12 bases, with 19 bases separating them. The CDR3 sequence is 14 residues long. The CDR3 sequence: CASSYQQTGLGQFF. The CDR3, as DNA: TGTGCCAGCAGCTACCAACAAACAGGGTTAGGGCAGTTCTTC.

The chain links TRBV19 to TRBJ1-5; D might be TRBD1 (5 bases). Between the trimmed V and J ends, which lost 4 bases and 0 bases, there was a span of 10 bases. The germline CDR1 and CDR2 sequences are LNHDA and SQIVND (reference sequence). This CDR3 is built from 15 residues. CDR3 coding DNA: TGTGCCAGTAGTACCAGACAGTATAGCAATCAGCCCCAGCATTTT. This sequence encodes CASSTRQYSNQPQHF.

This rearrangement joins TRBV18 to TRBJ1-3; no definite D call. Trimming removed 6 bases at V and 8 bases at J, with 11 bases between. The CDR3 totals 12 residues. CDR1 KGHSH and CDR2 LQKENI come from the germline V gene. The CDR3 reads CASSPRLDTIYF. The CDR3 coding sequence is TGTGCCAGCTCCCCTCGGTTGGACACCATATATTTT.

This chain links TRBV5-8 with TRBJ1-4, with D tentatively TRBD1 (6 bases). The CDR3 consists of 15 residues. Germline V gene data show CDR1 as SGHTS and CDR2 as YDEGEE. The ends were cut back, 0 bases at V and 3 bases at J, with 9 bases in the middle. Here the CDR3 reads CASSLVGQSNEKLFF. The CDR3 coding sequence is TGTGCCAGCAGCTTGGTTGGACAGTCTAATGAAAAACTGTTTTTT.

The CDR3 sequence: CASSVGAYEQFF. The CDR3 bases are TGTGCCAGCAGCGTAGGAGCTTATGAGCAGTTCTTC. V is TRBV9 and J is TRBJ2-1; no definite D call. V dropped 0 bases and J dropped 8 bases, with 6 bases sitting between them. This CDR3 has 12 amino acids. Germline CDR1 is SGDLS and CDR2 is YYNGEE.

The CDR3 DNA sequence: TGTGCCAGCAGAGCCGGGACAGGTAATTTAAGCAATCAGCCCCAGCATTTT. Translated: CASRAGTGNLSNQPQHF. V usage is TRBV5-5 and J usage is TRBJ1-5; 8 bases are shared with TRBD1. Germline CDR1 SGHKS, CDR2 YYEKEE (reference sequence). The CDR3 contains 17 residues. The ends lost 5 bases at V and 1 base at J; junction bases unmatched: 11. Using reference TRBV5-5 and TRBJ1-5 for the parts outside the CDR3, the full variable domain is DAGVTQSPTHLIKTRGQQVTLRCSPISGHKSVSWYQQVLGQGPQFIFQYYEKEERGRGNFPDRFSARQFPNYSSELNVNALLLGDSALYLCASRAGTGNLSNQPQHFGDGTRLSIL.

This clone appeared a single time. The gene calls are TRBV7-8 and TRBJ2-3, with D possibly being TRBD1 (6 bases). Trimming stripped 6 bases from V and 3 bases from J, with 16 bases between. The CDR3 sequence is 15 residues long. Germline V gene data show CDR1 as SGHVS and CDR2 as FQNEAQ. DNA for the CDR3: TGTGCCAGCAGGGATGGACAGATAATTACAGATACGCAGTATTTT. Residues: CASRDGQIITDTQYF.